This entry lists 25 T cell receptor beta chains sequenced from one sample in a study of Tregs in tolerant kidney transplant recipients. Generated by immunoSEQ multiplex PCR, the TCRdb table keeps only in-frame clones and is missing some. The sample has around 2,300 clones; about 44% are singletons. Which antigens these TCRs recognize remains unknown. The specimen was Tregs from blood cultured with allogeneic cells. Receptors were obtained from a human donor in good health.

This clone was detected a few times. The V and J genes are TRBV7-2 and TRBJ2-7, with TRBD1 as a possible D gene (6 bases). CDR1 SGHTA and CDR2 FQGNSA come from the germline V gene. V dropped 5 bases and J dropped 6 bases, with 14 bases sitting between them. CDR3 length equals 13 residues. The CDR3 region has the DNA TGTGCCAGCAGCCGCCCGGACAGAGGCGAGCAGTACTTC. Translated, it gives CASSRPDRGEQYF.

The chain has TRBV5-1 and TRBJ2-1, with TRBD1 identical over 7 bases. Unmatched junction bases numbered 8, after V lost 2 bases and J lost 6 bases. This CDR3 has 15 residues. CDR1 is SGHRS and CDR2 is YFSETQ in the germline V gene. The CDR3 bases are TGCGCCAGCAGCTTACCACAAGGGACAGCCAATGAGCAGTTCTTC. The encoded protein is CASSLPQGTANEQFF.

The chain combines TRBV2 with TRBJ2-5; a weak D match, TRBD1 (5 bases). The ends were cut back, 8 bases at V and 5 bases at J, with 18 bases in the middle. CDR1 SNHLY and CDR2 FYNNEI come from the germline V gene. There are 14 residues in the CDR3. CDR3 loop: CASARPRQGETQYF. The CDR3 DNA sequence: TGTGCCAGCGCCCGGCCTCGTCAGGGCGAGACCCAGTACTTC.

This clone was seen a handful of times. The chain carries TRBV6-5 and TRBJ2-1; 12 bases map to TRBD2. This CDR3 has 16 residues. V trimming: 4 bases; J trimming: 3 bases; junction bases outside the gene matches: 4. Germline CDR1 and CDR2: MNHEY and SVGAGI. The CDR3 is CASSSSGGGDYNEQFF. In DNA, the CDR3 is TGTGCCAGCAGTTCTAGCGGGGGGGGCGACTACAATGAGCAGTTCTTC.

The chain has TRBV10-3 and TRBJ1-6; perhaps TRBD1 as D (5 bases). Germline CDR1 is ENHRY and CDR2 is SYGVKD. This CDR3 is built from 15 residues. V was pared by 2 bases and J by 7 bases, with 12 bases between. CDR3 loop: CAISERQGGNSPLHF. DNA for the CDR3: TGTGCCATCAGTGAGCGTCAGGGTGGGAATTCACCCCTCCACTTT.

Only a few counts were recorded for this clone. This chain joins TRBV5-4 and TRBJ2-1, with 9 bases identical to TRBD2. V lost 3 bases, J lost 4 bases, and 8 bases stayed unmatched. Germline lookup yields CDR1 SGHNT and CDR2 YYREEE (reference sequence). This CDR3 has 16 residues. The CDR3 sequence: CASSWASGTLYNEQFF. In DNA form, the CDR3 reads TGTGCCAGCAGCTGGGCTAGCGGGACCCTATACAATGAGCAGTTCTTC.

By sample fraction, this clone is medium-sized. The chain links TRBV18 to TRBJ1-1, with D hard to call. Per the germline V gene, CDR1 is KGHSH and CDR2 is LQKENI. V lost 1 base, J lost 1 base, and 10 bases lay in between. This CDR3 is 15 amino acids long. CDR3 region: CASSPQGRPNTEAFF. CDR3 coding DNA: TGTGCCAGCTCACCACAGGGCAGACCGAACACTGAAGCTTTCTTT.

In its sample, this clone ranks as medium-sized. The rearrangement links TRBV30 to TRBJ1-2, with D hard to call. There are 13 residues in the CDR3. Trimming removed 1 base at V and 2 bases at J, with 8 bases between. CDR1 is GTSNPN, CDR2 SVGIG, per germline (reference sequence). CDR3 amino acids: CAWSARGNYGYTF. The DNA for the CDR3 is TGTGCCTGGAGTGCGCGGGGAAACTATGGCTACACCTTC.

This clone was seen only a few times. The chain uses TRBV10-3 and TRBJ2-5; D remains unclear. The CDR3 is 12 amino acids. From germline, CDR1 is ENHRY and CDR2 SYGVKD. V lost 2 bases, J lost 5 bases, and 6 bases lay in between. The CDR3: CAISEVGETQYF. DNA for the CDR3: TGTGCCATCAGTGAGGTAGGGGAGACCCAGTACTTC.

This clone has more than one count but fewer than ten. The chain uses TRBV27 and TRBJ2-3; a possible D gene is TRBD1 (6 bases). Deletions cut 1 base from V and 3 bases from J, with 8 bases between. Germline V CDR1 and CDR2: MNHEY, SMNVEV (reference sequence). This CDR3 has 14 amino acids. CDR3 amino acids: CASSLWGQTDTQYF. The DNA of the CDR3 is TGTGCCAGCAGTTTATGGGGACAAACAGATACGCAGTATTTT.

In its sample, this clone was seen a few times. The V call is TRBV2, the J call TRBJ2-1; 15 bases match TRBD2. Unmatched junction bases numbered 7, after V lost 4 bases and J lost 9 bases. The CDR3 loop spans 16 amino acids. CDR1 is SNHLY and CDR2 is FYNNEI in the germline V gene. CDR3 coding DNA: TGTGCCAGCAGTGCTACGTGGGGACTAGCGGGGGGTGAGCAGTTCTTC. Translated, it gives CASSATWGLAGGEQFF.

This clone occurred a few times. This chain joins TRBV9 and TRBJ2-1; the D gene could be TRBD1 or TRBD2 (5 bases each). CDR3 size: 15 residues. Germline V gives CDR1 SGDLS, CDR2 YYNGEE. Trimming cost V 0 bases and J 6 bases, with 13 bases left between them. The CDR3 loop is CASSVGGAPGNEQFF. The CDR3, as DNA: TGTGCCAGCAGCGTAGGAGGGGCACCGGGCAATGAGCAGTTCTTC. Complete variable domain (other parts from reference TRBV9 and TRBJ2-1): DSGVTQTPKHLITATGQRVTLRCSPRSGDLSVYWYQQSLDQGLQFLIQYYNGEERAKGNILERFSAQQFPDLHSELNLSSLELGDSALYFCASSVGGAPGNEQFFGPGTRLTVL.

This clone is deemed medium-sized. J is TRBJ2-7 and V is TRBV23-1; perhaps TRBD2 as D (6 bases). TRBV23-1 is noted as an ORF with a role that remains uncertain. The CDR3 has 16 residues. Trimming cost V 7 bases and J 0 bases, with 19 bases left between them. The CDR3 DNA sequence: TGCGCCAGCAATTCCCCCCGCGGGAAGAGCTCCTACGAGCAGTACTTC. Translation: CASNSPRGKSSYEQYF.

This chain connects TRBV6-5 to TRBJ1-6; TRBD1 agrees at 8 bases. With 2 bases clipped from V and 9 bases from J, the junction kept 6 bases outside the gene matches. From germline, CDR1 is MNHEY and CDR2 SVGAGI. The CDR3 extends over 15 amino acids. In DNA form, the CDR3 reads TGTGCCAGCAGTTACACGACAGGGGTGGGTTCACCCCTCCACTTT. It yields the protein CASSYTTGVGSPLHF.

Sample share makes this clone medium-sized (0.01 to 0.1%). The genes are TRBV18 and TRBJ2-7, with TRBD1 identical over 10 bases. Germline V gene data show CDR1 as KGHSH and CDR2 as LQKENI. The V and J ends lost 2 bases and 4 bases, in that order; junction bases with no gene match: 8. The CDR3 spans 16 residues. In DNA, the CDR3 is TGTGCCAGCTCACCAGGTGACAGGGGGCTATCTTACGAGCAGTACTTC. It specifies CASSPGDRGLSYEQYF.

The V call is TRBV18, the J call TRBJ1-1; tentative D call: TRBD1 (5 bases). Germline CDR1 reads KGHSH; CDR2 reads LQKENI. The V end lost 2 bases, the J end lost 4 bases, and 11 bases lay between the germline ends. The CDR3 is 14 amino acids. The CDR3 sequence is CASSPETRGTEAFF. For the CDR3, the DNA is TGTGCCAGCTCACCAGAAACGAGGGGCACTGAAGCTTTCTTT.

This clone was recorded a few times. The chain has TRBV4-1 and TRBJ1-5; D call uncertain. Germline CDR1 MGHRA, CDR2 YSYEKL. The CDR3 spans 16 residues. V dropped 0 bases and J dropped 0 bases, with 9 bases sitting between them. The CDR3 protein is CASSQDPGYSNQPQHF. The CDR3 region has the DNA TGCGCCAGCAGCCAAGATCCGGGGTATAGCAATCAGCCCCAGCATTTT.

This clone was found a few times. The V call is TRBV6-6, the J call TRBJ2-3, with D perhaps matching TRBD1 (6 bases). This CDR3 region has 14 residues. V was pared by 6 bases and J by 2 bases, with 12 bases between. Germline CDR1 reads MNHNY; CDR2 reads SVGAGI (reference sequence). The CDR3 DNA reads TGTGCCAGCAGCAGGGACACCCTCACAGATACGCAGTATTTT. As protein: CASSRDTLTDTQYF.

The CDR3 loop reads CASSKQGARSYEQYF. The CDR3 bases are TGTGCCAGCAGCAAACAGGGGGCTAGGTCCTACGAGCAGTACTTC. The chain combines TRBV2 with TRBJ2-7, with 9 bases matching TRBD1. Per the germline V gene, CDR1 is SNHLY and CDR2 is FYNNEI. Losses at the gene ends were 6 bases for V and 1 base for J; bases not matched to a gene: 7. The CDR3 loop spans 15 amino acids.

The chain recombines TRBV2 with TRBJ2-2, with D perhaps assigned TRBD1 or TRBD2 (6 bases each). Deletions cut 1 base from V and 3 bases from J, with 12 bases between. The CDR3 loop spans 16 amino acids. Germline CDR1 and CDR2: SNHLY and FYNNEI. The CDR3 DNA sequence: TGTGCCAGCAGTGAAGTTCCCGGGGGCGACACCGGGGAGCTGTTTTTT. Translation: CASSEVPGGDTGELFF.

The chain joins TRBV7-9 to TRBJ1-2; possible D gene TRBD1, 6 bases. The CDR3 totals 14 residues. From germline, CDR1 is SEHNR and CDR2 FQNEAQ (reference sequence). The V end lost 0 bases, the J end lost 8 bases, and 13 bases lay between the germline ends. CDR3 sequence reads: CASSLAGHSGGYTF. DNA of the CDR3: TGTGCCAGCAGCTTAGCGGGACACTCTGGAGGCTACACCTTC.

By share, this clone ranks as medium-sized. The V and J genes are TRBV19 and TRBJ2-1; D gene ambiguous. Germline assignment: CDR1 LNHDA and CDR2 SQIVND (reference sequence). The CDR3 is made up of 11 amino acids. Trimming took off 5 bases at V and 10 bases at J, with 9 bases between the two ends. This CDR3 reads CASSRRFEQFF. The CDR3 coding sequence is TGTGCCAGTAGTCGACGATTCGAGCAGTTCTTC.

The chain carries TRBV7-2 and TRBJ2-5; 7 bases line up with TRBD1. This CDR3 comprises 15 residues. The J segment lost 5 bases and the V segment lost 1 base, leaving 7 bases of the junction unmatched. Per germline, CDR1 SGHTA and CDR2 FQGNSA. The CDR3 sequence: CASSLGGGRVETQYF. The CDR3 coding sequence is TGTGCCAGCAGCTTAGGAGGGGGCCGGGTGGAGACCCAGTACTTC.

Written as DNA, the CDR3 is TGTGCCAGCTCACCAAGACTAGCGGGGGGGGCCGCTAGCACAGATACGCAGTATTTT. It codes for CASSPRLAGGAASTDTQYF. V and J are TRBV18 and TRBJ2-3; 14 positions match TRBD2. Germline-derived CDR1 and CDR2 are KGHSH and LQKENI. V lost 2 bases and J lost 0; bases outside the gene matches: 7. This CDR3 is built from 19 residues.

This clone was observed a handful of times. The genes are TRBV6-5 and TRBJ2-6, with no clear D. V was cut by 2 bases and J by 0 bases, with 8 bases left in between. CDR1 MNHEY and CDR2 SVGAGI come from the germline V gene. The CDR3 loop spans 16 amino acids. The CDR3 bases are TGTGCCAGCAGTTACCGCATATACTCTGGGGCCAACGTCCTGACTTTC. Residues: CASSYRIYSGANVLTF.